These 18 T cell receptor beta chains came from one sample sequenced in a study of cytomegalovirus exposure and HLA in healthy donors. The method was immunoSEQ multiplex PCR; TCRdb's version includes in-frame clones alone and lacks a portion of them. The sample includes 150,000 to 200,000 clones, over 65% of them seen just once. Sequenced: PBMCs. These receptors were obtained from a man aged 18-30 years in good health and CMV-seropositive.

CDR3 coding DNA: TGTGCCAGCAGCGGACAGGGGGCTTGGGGCACAGATACGCAGTATTTT. Residues: CASSGQGAWGTDTQYF. V gene TRBV9 combines with J gene TRBJ2-3, with 10 bases lining up with TRBD1. Germline V lookup: CDR1 SGDLS, CDR2 YYNGEE. V dropped 3 bases and J dropped 1; count of bases not matched to a gene: 5. The CDR3 spans 16 residues.

V and J are TRBV6-1 and TRBJ2-7, with D perhaps matching TRBD2 (6 bases). The CDR3 runs to 15 residues. Looked up from germline, CDR1 is MNHNS and CDR2 is SASEGT. The ends were cut back, 4 bases at V and 3 bases at J, with 16 bases in the middle. CDR3: CASSGYGGVIYEQYF. The DNA of the CDR3 is TGTGCCAGCAGTGGGTATGGCGGGGTGATCTACGAGCAGTACTTC.

The rearrangement uses TRBV6-5 and TRBJ2-7; perhaps TRBD2 as D (6 bases). V lost 6 bases and J lost 0, with 9 bases in between. From germline, CDR1 is MNHEY and CDR2 SVGAGI. This CDR3 has 13 amino acids. The CDR3 reads CASSPGLSYEQYF. The CDR3, as DNA: TGTGCCAGCAGCCCGGGACTCTCCTACGAGCAGTACTTC.

The rearrangement uses TRBV7-9 and TRBJ2-7; 7 nucleotides match TRBD1. There are 13 residues in the CDR3. The J segment lost 3 bases and the V segment lost 5 bases, leaving 4 bases of the junction unmatched. Germline CDR1 SEHNR, CDR2 FQNEAQ (reference sequence). The CDR3 here is CASSPRQGYEQYF. The CDR3 DNA reads as TGTGCCAGCAGCCCCAGACAGGGCTACGAGCAGTACTTC.

The V call is TRBV5-6, the J call TRBJ2-7; 8 nucleotides match TRBD2. CDR1 is SGHDT and CDR2 is YYEEEE in the germline V gene. Losses at the gene ends were 3 bases for V and 2 bases for J; bases not matched to a gene: 4. The CDR3 runs 14 residues. CDR3 DNA: TGTGCCAGCAGCTCGGGGGGGCTGGCCTACGAGCAGTACTTC. Residues: CASSSGGLAYEQYF.

This clone was picked up many times. This chain connects TRBV9 to TRBJ2-5, with TRBD1 matching over 7 bases. This CDR3 is 12 amino acids long. Germline V gives CDR1 SGDLS, CDR2 YYNGEE. V dropped 1 base and J dropped 10; count of bases not matched to a gene: 4. CDR3 bases: TGTGCCAGCAGCGTATCAGACAGGGTCCAGTACTTC. Translated, it gives CASSVSDRVQYF.

The V call is TRBV6-1, the J call TRBJ2-7, with D perhaps TRBD1 (6 bases). V lost 1 base and J lost 4, with 11 bases in between. This CDR3 comprises 14 residues. Germline V gene data show CDR1 as MNHNS and CDR2 as SASEGT. The CDR3 sequence: CASSEGRGIYEQYF. CDR3 nucleotide sequence: TGTGCCAGCAGTGAAGGCAGGGGCATATACGAGCAGTACTTC.

The chain joins TRBV28 to TRBJ1-1; D gene uncertain. V was trimmed by 5 bases and J by 0 bases, leaving 16 bases between them. The CDR3 extends over 16 amino acids. Germline CDR1 is MDHEN and CDR2 is SYDVKM. In DNA, the CDR3 is TGTGCCAGCAGTCCCCCCAGGCCCGACATGAACACTGAAGCTTTCTTT. Its translation: CASSPPRPDMNTEAFF.

This clone has a single count. The chain carries TRBV28 and TRBJ2-2; tentative D call: TRBD2 (5 bases). Between the trimmed V and J ends, which lost 8 bases and 3 bases, there was a span of 13 bases. This CDR3 comprises 14 residues. CDR1 is MDHEN and CDR2 is SYDVKM in the germline V gene. CDR3 in amino acids: CASDTGLYTGELFF. The CDR3 coding sequence is TGTGCCAGCGACACCGGACTGTACACCGGGGAGCTGTTTTTT.

The rearrangement joins TRBV7-8 to TRBJ2-1, with 10 bases fitting TRBD2. Germline-derived CDR1 and CDR2 are SGHVS and FQNEAQ. Unmatched junction bases numbered 8, after V lost 5 bases and J lost 7 bases. The CDR3 extends over 15 amino acids. The CDR3 loop reads CASSTASGSWNEQFF. The CDR3 bases are TGTGCCAGCAGCACGGCTAGCGGGAGTTGGAATGAGCAGTTCTTC.

This clone was recorded once. In DNA form, the CDR3 reads TGTGCCAGCATACCACTAGCGGGAGGGGAGACCCAGTACTTC. This translates into CASIPLAGGETQYF. V usage is TRBV21-1 and J usage is TRBJ2-5; TRBD2, as called in the table, went unchecked against the DNA. TRBV21-1 is a pseudogene. The CDR3 spans 14 residues.

The chain has TRBV7-2 and TRBJ2-5; D not resolved. The CDR3 totals 11 residues. Looked up from germline, CDR1 is SGHTA and CDR2 is FQGNSA. The germline V and J ends were trimmed by 4 bases and 5 bases, with 5 bases remaining between them. The CDR3 DNA follows: TGTGCCAGCAGCTCCCTCGAGACCCAGTACTTC. This sequence encodes CASSSLETQYF.

The genes are TRBV28 and TRBJ1-2; D uncertain. Looked up from germline, CDR1 is MDHEN and CDR2 is SYDVKM. V gave up 5 bases and J gave up 4 bases, with 8 bases separating them. This CDR3 has 12 residues. The CDR3 DNA reads as TGTGCCAGCAGTCCCGCCGGCTATGGCTACACCTTC. This translates into CASSPAGYGYTF.

The chain carries TRBV27 and TRBJ2-1; the match to TRBD2 covers 10 bases. CDR3 size: 17 residues. V was pared by 0 bases and J by 8 bases, with 10 bases of the junction left unmatched. Germline CDR1 and CDR2: MNHEY and SMNVEV (reference sequence). CDR3 protein: CASSLSSLASGSYEQFF. DNA of the CDR3: TGTGCCAGCAGTTTATCAAGTTTGGCTAGCGGGAGCTATGAGCAGTTCTTC.

The chain uses TRBV6-5 and TRBJ2-7, with 10 bases fitting TRBD2. Germline loops: CDR1 MNHEY, CDR2 SVGAGI. The CDR3 is 15 residues long. V lost 5 bases and J lost 5; bases outside the gene matches: 9. This CDR3 reads CASSPELAGVHEQYF. The CDR3 bases are TGTGCCAGCAGTCCCGAGCTAGCGGGAGTCCACGAGCAGTACTTC.

The chain recombines TRBV9 with TRBJ1-2; the D gene is possibly TRBD1 (6 bases). Trimming removed 4 bases at V and 8 bases at J, with 21 bases between. Germline loops: CDR1 SGDLS, CDR2 YYNGEE. The CDR3 consists of 15 residues. The CDR3, as DNA: TGTGCCAGCAGCATCTCTTCCGGGGGGCTGCTAGGCTACACCTTC. Translation gives CASSISSGGLLGYTF.

The V call is TRBV7-8, the J call TRBJ1-2; D remains ambiguous. From germline, CDR1 is SGHVS and CDR2 FQNEAQ. Trimming shortened V by 1 base and J by 7 bases, and 10 bases separated the two germline ends. The CDR3 runs to 13 residues. This CDR3 reads CASSLERWSGYTF. In DNA form, the CDR3 reads TGTGCCAGCAGCTTAGAGAGGTGGTCTGGCTACACCTTC.

The rearrangement links TRBV2 to TRBJ2-7, with a tentative D call TRBD1 (5 bases). The germline gives CDR1 SNHLY, CDR2 FYNNEI. V was pared by 7 bases and J by 5 bases, with 12 bases between. The CDR3 contains 12 residues. Here the CDR3 DNA reads TGTGCCAGCACCAGGGATCCCCACGAGCAGTACTTC. Translating gives CASTRDPHEQYF.